This T cell receptor beta chain emerged from a study of blood T cells in healthy people across ages (dated by TCRdb to between 2014 and 2016). With regard to the full study: In model experiments, template switching captured roughly one uniquely barcoded TCR beta cDNA molecule for every two T cells. The study measured age-related changes in TCR beta repertoire diversity using deep sequencing normalized with unique cDNA molecular identifiers. Donors were grouped into four age groups: young (average roughly 15 years), middle-aged (39), aged (about 60) and long-lived (around 80). Donors of different ages were randomly distributed across sequencing lanes to avoid experimental bias. Two additional independent replicas of 1 million unique cDNA reads from the same blood draw were analyzed for two donors (one aged 18 to 30 and one aged 80 or older). The investigation overall reported the following: Estimates of total diversity based on one million sequenced T cells were regarded as lower bounds and as underestimates. As age increased, observed TCR beta diversity per million T cells dropped in a roughly linear way, and a significant reduction was already evident by age 40. There was a strong correlation between observed TCR beta diversity and the percentage of naive T cells measured by flow cytometry. Because the CMV infection status of the donors was unknown, age-related changes in expanded clonotypes may potentially have been confounded. Compared with the aged group, the long-lived group had more naive CD4+ T cells, fewer expanded clones and increased TCR diversity, a pattern suggesting age selection. Bulk unsorted PBMC profiling prevented conclusive comparison of naive and antigen-experienced compartments.

Per the germline V gene (reference sequence), DFQATT is the CDR1 and SNEGSKA is the CDR2. The trim is 0 bases for V and 7 bases for J, with a gap of 9 bases between the germline ends. The CDR3 measures 12 amino acids from cysteine to phenylalanine. The only DNA kept is the CDR3, 36 bases in frame from the first base. This clonotype was detected only once. Its antigen has not been determined. No much larger clone is present one base from it, and per-base qualities are unavailable. A single read counts as weak evidence. Systemically healthy Caucasian individuals from Russia, approximately 39 in total and aged about 6 to 90 years, were included as donors. Ten milliliters of peripheral blood were drawn from each donor into EDTA-treated Vacutainer tubes. Ficoll-Paque density-gradient centrifugation was used to isolate PBMCs, with at least 6.5 million per sample. Trizol reagent was used to extract total RNA from PBMCs, with at least 6 micrograms per sample. The percentages of naive CD45RAhigh/CD27high T cells were determined by flow cytometry on a PBMC aliquot from every donor.

Library prep was done by 5' RACE. Sequencing relied on an Illumina HiSeq 2500. The second PCR ran for roughly 7 to 11 cycles and used a J-beta primer mix along with a sample-barcoded 5' primer. A unique molecular identifier was introduced onto each TCR beta cDNA molecule by a template-switch 5' adaptor carrying 12 random nucleotides. Each sample yielded at least 3 million CDR3-containing paired-end reads. All of the RNA was converted into first-strand cDNA using the Mint cDNA synthesis kit, with a TRBC-specific oligonucleotide serving as the primer. Following uracil-DNA glycosylase treatment, all cDNA underwent a first 18-cycle PCR with the universal primers M1SS and BC2_uni_R. Under the source paper's analysis protocol: Normalization of each sample was performed by random selection of 1 million high-quality reads, each carrying a distinct molecular identifier. Reads sharing molecular identifiers were discarded rather than binned into consensus sequences. CDR3 identification, clonotype clustering and error correction used MiTCR with a Q25 quality threshold and the strictest error-elimination algorithm. A nonparametric unseen species model with Euler transformation was used to estimate a lower bound on total TCR beta diversity. Starting from the raw public reads, TCRdb applied fastp trimming at Q25, assembled clones with MiXCR and retained in-frame beta chains. Identical CDR3 proteins give one entry, which carries the most common genes and DNA. The V and J calls follow TCRdb's processing rather than the paper's. This sample lists roughly 900,000 distinct CDR3 sequences; more than 25% were detected once. Around 15% of the sample is in the top ten clones.

Sequencing used blood. This clonotype was sampled from a woman aged 80 or over in good health. The rearrangement combines TRBV20-1 with TRBJ1-2; the D gene is perhaps TRBD1, from 5 matching bases. The sequenced DNA is TGCAGTGCTAGAGAATGGGGCCCTGGCTACACCTTC. Its protein product is CSAREWGPGYTF.